This entry features one T cell receptor beta chain sequence. V shed 5 bases, J shed 2 bases, and the junction held 5 bases outside the gene matches. CDR1 is SGHTA and CDR2 is FQGNSA in the germline V gene. The CDR3 runs 14 residues. This sample stems from a study of blood T cell repertoires in COVID-19. Turning to the study itself: There were acute and convalescent COVID-19 samples, and they came from the United States, Italy and Spain. Nucleic acid was either cDNA or gDNA, and it came from T cells, B-cell-depleted T cells, or PBMCs.

Authors' analysis steps: Estimation of nucleated cell counts was performed using reference gene primer amplification. TCRdb's copy holds only in-frame clones and misses some; the assay was immunoSEQ multiplex PCR. D and trimming come from the DNA, and the V and J calls and clone size come from that table. The sample consists of about 270,000 clones, under 90% of them appearing once. The receptor was isolated from a woman aged 60-70 years with active or convalescent COVID-19. This rearrangement joins TRBV7-2 to TRBJ2-7, with 8 positions matching TRBD1. Sequencing used peripheral blood. CDR3 in DNA: TGTGCCAGCAGCCCCTGGACAGGGCCCTACGAGCAGTACTTC. Translated: CASSPWTGPYEQYF.